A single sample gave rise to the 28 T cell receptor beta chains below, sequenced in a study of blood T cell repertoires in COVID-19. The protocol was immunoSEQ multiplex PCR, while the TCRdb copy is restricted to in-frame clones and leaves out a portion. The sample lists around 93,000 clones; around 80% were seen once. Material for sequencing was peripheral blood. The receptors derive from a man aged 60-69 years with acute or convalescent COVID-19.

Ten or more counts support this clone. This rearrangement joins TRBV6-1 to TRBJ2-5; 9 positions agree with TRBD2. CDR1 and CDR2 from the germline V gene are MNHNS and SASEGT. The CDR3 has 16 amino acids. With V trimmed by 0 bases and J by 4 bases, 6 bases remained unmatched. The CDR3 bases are TGTGCCAGCAGTGAAGCGATGGCGGGGGGGTCAGAGACCCAGTACTTC. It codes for CASSEAMAGGSETQYF.

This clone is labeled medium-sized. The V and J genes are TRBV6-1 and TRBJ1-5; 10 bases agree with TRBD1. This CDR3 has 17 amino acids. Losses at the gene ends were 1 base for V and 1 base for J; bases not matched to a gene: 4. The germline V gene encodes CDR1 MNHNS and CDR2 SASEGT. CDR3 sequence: CASSEDPGQGSNQPQHF. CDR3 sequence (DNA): TGTGCCAGCAGTGAAGATCCGGGACAGGGGAGCAATCAGCCCCAGCATTTT.

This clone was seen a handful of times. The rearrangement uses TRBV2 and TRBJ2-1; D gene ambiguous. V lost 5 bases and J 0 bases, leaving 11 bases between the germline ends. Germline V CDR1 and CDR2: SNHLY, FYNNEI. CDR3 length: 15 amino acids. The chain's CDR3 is CASSLDGSSYNEQFF. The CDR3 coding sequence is TGTGCCAGCAGTCTAGACGGAAGCTCCTACAATGAGCAGTTCTTC.

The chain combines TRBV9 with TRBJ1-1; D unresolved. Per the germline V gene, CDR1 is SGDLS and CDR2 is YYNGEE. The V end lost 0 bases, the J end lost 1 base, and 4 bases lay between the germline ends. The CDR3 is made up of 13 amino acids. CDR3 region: CASSVDRNTEAFF. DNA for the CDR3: TGTGCCAGCAGCGTAGACAGGAACACTGAAGCTTTCTTT.

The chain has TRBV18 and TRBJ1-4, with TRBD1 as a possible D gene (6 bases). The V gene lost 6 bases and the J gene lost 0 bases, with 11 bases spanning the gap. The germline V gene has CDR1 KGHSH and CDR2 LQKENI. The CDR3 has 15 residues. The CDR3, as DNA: TGTGCCAGCTCTCGGGGGGCCACAACTAATGAAAAACTGTTTTTT. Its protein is CASSRGATTNEKLFF.

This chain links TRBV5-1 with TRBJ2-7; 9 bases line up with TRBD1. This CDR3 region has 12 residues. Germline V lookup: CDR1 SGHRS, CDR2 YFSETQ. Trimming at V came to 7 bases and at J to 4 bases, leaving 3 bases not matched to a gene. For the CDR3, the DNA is TGCGCCAGCGCCGGGACAGGGTACGAGCAGTACTTC. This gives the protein CASAGTGYEQYF.

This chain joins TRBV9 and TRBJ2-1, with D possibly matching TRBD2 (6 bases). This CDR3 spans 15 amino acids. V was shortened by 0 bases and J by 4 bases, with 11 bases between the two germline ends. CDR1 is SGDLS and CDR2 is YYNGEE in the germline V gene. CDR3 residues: CASSVGTTPYNEQFF. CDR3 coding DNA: TGTGCCAGCAGCGTAGGGACTACTCCGTACAATGAGCAGTTCTTC.

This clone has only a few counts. The CDR3 coding sequence is TGTGCCACCAGTGATTTGAAGTTCGGGGGGGTGGAGACCCAGTACTTC. Its protein product is CATSDLKFGGVETQYF. The rearrangement uses TRBV24-1 and TRBJ2-5; 8 bases line up with TRBD2. The trim removed 0 bases at V and 5 bases at J, leaving 7 bases unmatched. The germline V gene encodes CDR1 KGHDR and CDR2 SFDVKD. The length of the CDR3 is 16 residues.

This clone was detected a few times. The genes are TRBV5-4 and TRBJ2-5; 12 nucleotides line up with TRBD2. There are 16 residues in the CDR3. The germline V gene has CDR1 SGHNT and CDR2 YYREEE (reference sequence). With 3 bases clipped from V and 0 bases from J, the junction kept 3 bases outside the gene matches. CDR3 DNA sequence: TGTGCCAGCAGCTCCCTAGCGGGGGGGGACCAAGAGACCCAGTACTTC. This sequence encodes CASSSLAGGDQETQYF.

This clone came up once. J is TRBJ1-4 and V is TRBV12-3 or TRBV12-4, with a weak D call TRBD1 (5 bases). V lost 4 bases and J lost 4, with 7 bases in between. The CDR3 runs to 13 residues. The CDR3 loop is CASSSQVNEKLFF. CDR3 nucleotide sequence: TGTGCCAGCAGTTCACAGGTTAATGAAAAACTGTTTTTT.

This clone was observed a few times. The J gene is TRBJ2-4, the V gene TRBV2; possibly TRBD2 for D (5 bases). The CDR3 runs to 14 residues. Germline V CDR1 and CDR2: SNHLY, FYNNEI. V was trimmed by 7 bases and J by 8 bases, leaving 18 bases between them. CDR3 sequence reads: CASTNSGGEDIQYF. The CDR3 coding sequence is TGTGCCAGCACCAACAGCGGAGGAGAGGACATTCAGTACTTC.

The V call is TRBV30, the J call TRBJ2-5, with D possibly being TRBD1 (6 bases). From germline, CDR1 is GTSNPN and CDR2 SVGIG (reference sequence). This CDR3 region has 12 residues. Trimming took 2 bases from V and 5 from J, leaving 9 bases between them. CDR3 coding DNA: TGTGCCTGGAGTACAACAGGGGAGACCCAGTACTTC. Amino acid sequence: CAWSTTGETQYF.

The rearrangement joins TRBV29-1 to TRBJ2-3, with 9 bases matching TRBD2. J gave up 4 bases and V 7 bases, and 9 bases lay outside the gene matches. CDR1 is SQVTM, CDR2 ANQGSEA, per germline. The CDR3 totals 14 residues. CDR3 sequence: CSADLAGAADTQYF. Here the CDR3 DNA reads TGCAGCGCAGACTTAGCGGGAGCGGCAGATACGCAGTATTTT.

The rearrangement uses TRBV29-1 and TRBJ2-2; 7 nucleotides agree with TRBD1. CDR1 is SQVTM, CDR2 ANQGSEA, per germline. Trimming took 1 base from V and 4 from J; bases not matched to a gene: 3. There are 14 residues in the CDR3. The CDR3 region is CSVEGQGSTGELFF. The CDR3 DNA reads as TGCAGCGTTGAAGGACAGGGATCCACCGGGGAGCTGTTTTTT.

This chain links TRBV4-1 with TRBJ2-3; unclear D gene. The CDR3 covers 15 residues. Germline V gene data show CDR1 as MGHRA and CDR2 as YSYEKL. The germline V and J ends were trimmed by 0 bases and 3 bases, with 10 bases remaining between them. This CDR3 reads CASSQDDRGTDTQYF. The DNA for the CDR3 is TGCGCCAGCAGCCAAGATGATAGAGGAACAGATACGCAGTATTTT.

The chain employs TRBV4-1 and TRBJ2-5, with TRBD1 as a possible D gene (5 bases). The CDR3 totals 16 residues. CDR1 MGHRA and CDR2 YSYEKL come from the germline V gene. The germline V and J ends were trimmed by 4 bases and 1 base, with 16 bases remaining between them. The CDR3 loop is CASSRGSADIQETQYF. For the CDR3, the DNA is TGCGCCAGCAGCCGGGGAAGCGCGGACATCCAAGAGACCCAGTACTTC.

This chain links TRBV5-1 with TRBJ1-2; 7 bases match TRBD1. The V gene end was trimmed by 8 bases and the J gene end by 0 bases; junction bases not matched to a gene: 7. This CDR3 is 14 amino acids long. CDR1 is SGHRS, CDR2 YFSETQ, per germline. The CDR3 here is CASSTGSANYGYTF. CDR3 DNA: TGCGCCAGTTCGACAGGGTCAGCTAACTATGGCTACACCTTC.

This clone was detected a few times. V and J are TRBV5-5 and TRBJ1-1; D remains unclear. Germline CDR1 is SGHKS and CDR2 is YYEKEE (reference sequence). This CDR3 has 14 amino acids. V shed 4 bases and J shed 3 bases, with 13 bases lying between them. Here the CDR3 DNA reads TGTGCCAGCAGCCACGAGCCCCTGGACACTGAAGCTTTCTTT. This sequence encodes CASSHEPLDTEAFF.

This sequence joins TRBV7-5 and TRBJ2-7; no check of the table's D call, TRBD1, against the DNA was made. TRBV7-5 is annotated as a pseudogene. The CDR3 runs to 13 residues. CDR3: CARGRGHLYEQYV. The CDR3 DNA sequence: TGTGCCAGAGGCCGTGGGCATCTTTACGAGCAGTACGTC.

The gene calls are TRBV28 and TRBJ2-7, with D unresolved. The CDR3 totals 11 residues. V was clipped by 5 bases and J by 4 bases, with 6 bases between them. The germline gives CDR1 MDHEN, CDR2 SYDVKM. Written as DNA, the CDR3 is TGTGCCAGCAGTGACGGGTACGAGCAGTACTTC. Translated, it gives CASSDGYEQYF.

CDR3 coding DNA: TGTGCCAGCAGTGGGTCAGGGGGATCCTACGAGCAGTACGTC. Protein sequence: CASSGSGGSYEQYV. The rearrangement joins TRBV25-1 to TRBJ2-7; 7 bases agree with TRBD1. The trim removed 4 bases at V and 1 base at J, leaving 4 bases unmatched. Germline values: CDR1 MGHDK, CDR2 SYGVNS. There are 14 residues in the CDR3.

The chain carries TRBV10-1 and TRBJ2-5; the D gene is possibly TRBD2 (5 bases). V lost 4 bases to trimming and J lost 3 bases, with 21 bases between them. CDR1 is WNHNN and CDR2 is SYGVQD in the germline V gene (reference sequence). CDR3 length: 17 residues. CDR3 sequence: CASSGCFLERRKETQYF. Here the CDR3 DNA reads TGCGCCAGCAGTGGGTGTTTCCTTGAGCGGAGGAAAGAGACCCAGTACTTC.

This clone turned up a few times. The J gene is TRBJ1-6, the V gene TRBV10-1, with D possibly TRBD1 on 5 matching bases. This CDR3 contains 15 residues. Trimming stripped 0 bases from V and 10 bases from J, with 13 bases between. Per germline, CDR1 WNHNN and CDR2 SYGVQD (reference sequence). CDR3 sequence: CASSESLGDESPLHF. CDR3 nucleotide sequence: TGCGCCAGCAGTGAGTCGTTAGGGGATGAATCACCCCTCCACTTT.

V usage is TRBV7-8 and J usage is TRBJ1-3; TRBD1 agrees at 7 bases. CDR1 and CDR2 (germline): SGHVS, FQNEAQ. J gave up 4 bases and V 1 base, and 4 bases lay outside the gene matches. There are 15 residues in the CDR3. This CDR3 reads CASSLEQGYGNTIYF. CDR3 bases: TGTGCCAGCAGCTTAGAACAGGGGTACGGAAACACCATATATTTT.

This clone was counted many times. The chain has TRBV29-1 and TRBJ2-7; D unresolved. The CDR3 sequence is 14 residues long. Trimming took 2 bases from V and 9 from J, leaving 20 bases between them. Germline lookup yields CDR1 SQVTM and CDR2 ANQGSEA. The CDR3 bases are TGCAGCGTTGAACCGGGTGCAGCCGACGAACGGCAGTACTTC. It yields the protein CSVEPGAADERQYF.

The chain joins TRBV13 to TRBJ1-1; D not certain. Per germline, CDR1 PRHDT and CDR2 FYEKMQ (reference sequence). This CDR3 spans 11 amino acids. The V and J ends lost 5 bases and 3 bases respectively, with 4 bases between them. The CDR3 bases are TGTGCCAGCAGCCCGTACACTGAAGCTTTCTTT. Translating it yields CASSPYTEAFF.

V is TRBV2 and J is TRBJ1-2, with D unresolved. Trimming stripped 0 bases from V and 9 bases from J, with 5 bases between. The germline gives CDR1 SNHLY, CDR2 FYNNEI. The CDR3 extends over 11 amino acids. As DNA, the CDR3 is TGTGCCAGCAGTGAAGCGCAGAGCTACACCTTC. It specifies CASSEAQSYTF.

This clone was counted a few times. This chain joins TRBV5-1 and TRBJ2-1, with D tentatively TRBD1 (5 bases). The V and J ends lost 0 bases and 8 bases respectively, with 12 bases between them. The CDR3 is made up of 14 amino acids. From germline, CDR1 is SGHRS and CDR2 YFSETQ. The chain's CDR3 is CASSLVRVEDEQFF. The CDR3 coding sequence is TGCGCCAGCAGCTTGGTCAGGGTAGAGGATGAGCAGTTCTTC.